A selection of T cell receptor beta chains follows, all from one sample in a study of control samples from healthy donors and cancer patients. Using immunoSEQ multiplex PCR, the repertoire was profiled, and TCRdb retains in-frame clones only, with some absent. The sample carries 120,000 or so clones, around 87% recorded once. Sequenced material: blood. The receptors come from a man aged 35-49 years in good health. Both conserved end residues are part of each CDR3. A D gene is named only where the DNA matches it firmly. A clone size is listed for some rows: how often the clone was seen (once, few, many), or a class if it is expanded.

cdr3_length: 14
clone_size: few
d_call: TRBD1
j_call: TRBJ2-7
v_call: TRBV19
cdr3_nt: TGTGCCACGTACCGGGACAGGGCCTCCTACGAGCAGTACTTC
cdr3_aa: CATYRDRASYEQYF

cdr3_length: 12
clone_size: .
d_call: .
j_call: TRBJ1-1
v_call: TRBV19
cdr3_nt: TGTGCCAGTAGTAGACGGGGCTCTGAAGCTTTCTTT
cdr3_aa: CASSRRGSEAFF

cdr3_length: 16
clone_size: .
d_call: .
j_call: TRBJ2-2
v_call: TRBV18
cdr3_nt: TGTGCCAGCTCTACCAGGGCCTCGGGGAACACCGGGGAGCTGTTTTTT
cdr3_aa: CASSTRASGNTGELFF

cdr3_length: 15
clone_size: .
d_call: .
j_call: TRBJ2-1
v_call: TRBV25-1
cdr3_nt: TGTGCCAGCAGCCCCACATTTAGCTCCTACAATGAGCAGTTCTTC
cdr3_aa: CASSPTFSSYNEQFF

cdr3_length: 15
clone_size: .
d_call: .
j_call: TRBJ1-1
v_call: TRBV5-8
cdr3_nt: TGTGCCAGCAGCTTGTGGGGGGTAAGAAACACTGAAGCTTTCTTT
cdr3_aa: CASSLWGVRNTEAFF

cdr3_length: 14
clone_size: .
d_call: .
j_call: TRBJ1-1
v_call: TRBV19
cdr3_nt: TGTGCCAGTAGTATAGAGCGGGGTACCATCGGGGCTTTCTTT
cdr3_aa: CASSIERGTIGAFF

cdr3_length: 16
clone_size: .
d_call: .
j_call: TRBJ2-1
v_call: TRBV24-1
cdr3_nt: TGTGCCACCAGTGATTTAAAATCCCCAGGGAGTACTGAGCAGTTCTTC
cdr3_aa: CATSDLKSPGSTEQFF

cdr3_length: 12
clone_size: .
d_call: .
j_call: TRBJ2-7
v_call: TRBV7-8
cdr3_nt: TGTGCCAGCAGCAAGGCCCTACACGAGCAGTACTTC
cdr3_aa: CASSKALHEQYF

cdr3_length: 14
clone_size: .
d_call: TRBD2
j_call: TRBJ2-7
v_call: TRBV29-1
cdr3_nt: TGCAGCGTACTAGCGGGGGGTCTCAGGTACGAGCAGTACTTC
cdr3_aa: CSVLAGGLRYEQYF

cdr3_length: 13
clone_size: .
d_call: .
j_call: TRBJ2-2
v_call: TRBV7-2
cdr3_nt: TGTGCCAGCAGCCCCGGGTGGACCGGGGAGCTGTTTTTT
cdr3_aa: CASSPGWTGELFF

cdr3_length: 14
clone_size: .
d_call: .
j_call: TRBJ2-3
v_call: TRBV5-5
cdr3_nt: TGTGCCAGCAGCTTGGATGTTATGACAGATACGCAGTATTTT
cdr3_aa: CASSLDVMTDTQYF

cdr3_length: 14
clone_size: .
d_call: TRBD1
j_call: TRBJ1-2
v_call: TRBV5-5
cdr3_nt: TGTGCCAGCAGCCCGACAGGGTCCGGCTATGGCTACACCTTC
cdr3_aa: CASSPTGSGYGYTF

cdr3_length: 15
clone_size: .
d_call: TRBD2
j_call: TRBJ2-1
v_call: TRBV7-2
cdr3_nt: TGTGCCAGCAGTGCCGGACTAGCGGCGCAAGGGGAGCAGTTCTTC
cdr3_aa: CASSAGLAAQGEQFF

cdr3_length: 15
clone_size: .
d_call: .
j_call: TRBJ1-1
v_call: TRBV11-3
cdr3_nt: TGTGCCAGCAGCTCCCTCAAGACAGGTGTAGCCATGGCTTTCTTT
cdr3_aa: CASSSLKTGVAMAFF

cdr3_length: 14
clone_size: .
d_call: TRBD1
j_call: TRBJ1-4
v_call: TRBV25-1
cdr3_nt: TGTGCCAGCAGTGGGACAGGTTCCGATGAAAAACTGTTTTTT
cdr3_aa: CASSGTGSDEKLFF

cdr3_length: 16
clone_size: .
d_call: .
j_call: TRBJ1-5
v_call: TRBV4-1
cdr3_nt: TGCGCCAGCAGCCAAGTAGGCGGAGAGGGCAATCAGCCCCAGCATTTT
cdr3_aa: CASSQVGGEGNQPQHF

cdr3_length: 17
clone_size: .
d_call: .
j_call: TRBJ1-2
v_call: TRBV4-2
cdr3_nt: TGTGCCAGCAGCCAAGATCCCGAACAGGCTGAGGGGCATGGCTACACCTTC
cdr3_aa: CASSQDPEQAEGHGYTF

cdr3_length: 11
clone_size: once
d_call: .
j_call: TRBJ1-6
v_call: TRBV12-3/TRBV12-4
cdr3_nt: TGTGCCAGCAGTTTTAGTTCACCCCTCCACTTT
cdr3_aa: CASSFSSPLHF

cdr3_length: 16
clone_size: .
d_call: TRBD2
j_call: TRBJ2-4
v_call: TRBV7-3
cdr3_nt: TGTGCCAGCAGCCCCCGGGGGGGACTAGCCAAAAACATTCAGTACTTC
cdr3_aa: CASSPRGGLAKNIQYF

cdr3_length: 17
clone_size: .
d_call: .
j_call: TRBJ2-5
v_call: TRBV4-1
cdr3_nt: TGCGCCAGCAGCCAACCAAGCAGAGGGAGAACTCAAGAGACCCAGTACTTC
cdr3_aa: CASSQPSRGRTQETQYF

cdr3_length: 14
clone_size: .
d_call: .
j_call: TRBJ2-2
v_call: TRBV6-2/TRBV6-3
cdr3_nt: TGTGCCAGCAGTTACTCCCCTAGCTCCGGGGAGCTGTTTTTT
cdr3_aa: CASSYSPSSGELFF

cdr3_length: 18
clone_size: .
d_call: TRBD2
j_call: TRBJ2-3
v_call: TRBV12-5
cdr3_nt: TGTGCTAGTGGTTTGGGGACTAGCGGGGGGGCCGGCACAGATACGCAGTATTTT
cdr3_aa: CASGLGTSGGAGTDTQYF

cdr3_length: 15
clone_size: .
d_call: TRBD2
j_call: TRBJ2-5
v_call: TRBV7-9
cdr3_nt: TGTGCCAGCAGCTTGGGTAGCGGGGTCCAAGAGACCCAGTACTTC
cdr3_aa: CASSLGSGVQETQYF

cdr3_length: 15
clone_size: .
d_call: TRBD1
j_call: TRBJ2-1
v_call: TRBV24-1
cdr3_nt: TGTGCCACCAGTGATTGGACAGGGGGGAGGAATGAGCAGTTCTTC
cdr3_aa: CATSDWTGGRNEQFF

cdr3_length: 19
clone_size: .
d_call: TRBD2
j_call: TRBJ2-1
v_call: TRBV6-1
cdr3_nt: TGTGCCAGCAGTGAAGTCGCTAGCGGGGGGGCTGTGGTCTACAATGAGCAGTTCTTC
cdr3_aa: CASSEVASGGAVVYNEQFF

cdr3_length: 18
clone_size: .
d_call: TRBD1
j_call: TRBJ1-4
v_call: TRBV3-1/TRBV3-2
cdr3_nt: TGTGCCAGCAGCCAACGGAGGGGAGGGGGCAGCGTTAATGAAAAACTGTTTTTT
cdr3_aa: CASSQRRGGGSVNEKLFF

cdr3_length: 13
clone_size: .
d_call: .
j_call: TRBJ2-7
v_call: TRBV24-1
cdr3_nt: TGTGCCACCAGTGATGGACTATCTTACGAGCAGTACTTC
cdr3_aa: CATSDGLSYEQYF

cdr3_length: 14
clone_size: .
d_call: .
j_call: TRBJ2-2
v_call: TRBV15
cdr3_nt: TGTGCCACCAGCAGAGATCTTAACACCGGGGAGCTGTTTTTT
cdr3_aa: CATSRDLNTGELFF

cdr3_length: 13
clone_size: .
d_call: .
j_call: TRBJ1-1
v_call: TRBV24-1
cdr3_nt: TGTGCCACCAGTGATGTGGACACCCTCGAAGCTTTCTTT
cdr3_aa: CATSDVDTLEAFF

cdr3_length: 18
clone_size: .
d_call: TRBD1
j_call: TRBJ2-7
v_call: TRBV11-3
cdr3_nt: TGTGCCAGCAGCTTAGATGGATTCGGGGACAGAGGAGTCTACGAGCAGTACTTC
cdr3_aa: CASSLDGFGDRGVYEQYF

cdr3_length: 11
clone_size: .
d_call: .
j_call: TRBJ1-1
v_call: TRBV2
cdr3_nt: TGTGCCAGCATTTTTCTCGCTGAAGCTTTCTTT
cdr3_aa: CASIFLAEAFF

cdr3_length: 12
clone_size: .
d_call: .
j_call: TRBJ2-7
v_call: TRBV27
cdr3_nt: TGTGCCAGCAGTTTAGGAGGGGGGGAGCAGTACTTC
cdr3_aa: CASSLGGGEQYF

cdr3_length: 16
clone_size: .
d_call: .
j_call: TRBJ2-3
v_call: TRBV4-1
cdr3_nt: TGCGCCAGCAGCCAAGAGCTGGCGGCCGACACAGATACGCAGTATTTT
cdr3_aa: CASSQELAADTDTQYF

cdr3_length: 14
clone_size: .
d_call: TRBD1
j_call: TRBJ2-3
v_call: TRBV3-1/TRBV3-2
cdr3_nt: TGTGCCAGCAGCCTACAGACAGGGGTAGATACGCAGTATTTT
cdr3_aa: CASSLQTGVDTQYF

cdr3_length: 12
clone_size: .
d_call: .
j_call: TRBJ2-7
v_call: TRBV2
cdr3_nt: TGTGCCAGCAGGGAGTATGCCTACGAGCAGTACTTC
cdr3_aa: CASREYAYEQYF

cdr3_length: 13
clone_size: .
d_call: .
j_call: TRBJ1-2
v_call: TRBV9
cdr3_nt: TGTGCCAGCAGCGTTTCCAGGAACTATGGCTACACCTTC
cdr3_aa: CASSVSRNYGYTF

cdr3_length: 14
clone_size: .
d_call: .
j_call: TRBJ2-5
v_call: TRBV11-2
cdr3_nt: TGTGCCAGCAGTCCCAGGGGGGGAGAAGAGACCCAGTACTTC
cdr3_aa: CASSPRGGEETQYF

cdr3_length: 15
clone_size: .
d_call: TRBD1
j_call: TRBJ1-2
v_call: TRBV5-1
cdr3_nt: TGCGCCAGCAGCTTGCAACCGGGACAGAACTATGGCTACACCTTC
cdr3_aa: CASSLQPGQNYGYTF

cdr3_length: 15
clone_size: .
d_call: .
j_call: TRBJ2-3
v_call: TRBV15
cdr3_nt: TGTGCCACCAGCAGTATCCGGGACAACACAGATACGCAGTATTTT
cdr3_aa: CATSSIRDNTDTQYF

cdr3_length: 13
clone_size: .
d_call: TRBD1
j_call: TRBJ2-1
v_call: TRBV29-1
cdr3_nt: TGCAGCGTTGGACAGGGGGCGTTCAATGAGCAGTTCTTC
cdr3_aa: CSVGQGAFNEQFF

cdr3_length: 13
clone_size: .
d_call: .
j_call: TRBJ2-3
v_call: TRBV12-3/TRBV12-4
cdr3_nt: TGTGCCAGCAGTTTAGGGCCAACAGATACGCAGTATTTT
cdr3_aa: CASSLGPTDTQYF

cdr3_length: 13
clone_size: .
d_call: .
j_call: TRBJ1-6
v_call: TRBV15
cdr3_nt: TGTGCCACCAGCAGCGGGACACAAGGGTCCCTCCACTTT
cdr3_aa: CATSSGTQGSLHF

cdr3_length: 15
clone_size: .
d_call: .
j_call: TRBJ1-2
v_call: TRBV4-1
cdr3_nt: TGCGCCAGCAGCCAACAGGACTTGGAGGTCTATGGCTACACCTTC
cdr3_aa: CASSQQDLEVYGYTF

cdr3_length: 17
clone_size: .
d_call: .
j_call: TRBJ2-5
v_call: TRBV14
cdr3_nt: TGTGCCAGCAGCCAAGGGAGGACGGGGATATCGCGAGAGACCCAGTACTTC
cdr3_aa: CASSQGRTGISRETQYF